The present TCR beta chain was sequenced within a study of blood T cell repertoires in COVID-19. Study at large: The United States, Italy and Spain were the sources of the acute and convalescent COVID-19 samples.

Produced via immunoSEQ multiplex PCR; TCRdb's table is partial and in-frame only. The table includes almost 200,000 clones, 85% detected once. Source material: peripheral blood. This clonotype was sampled from a man aged 55 to 70 with COVID-19, enrolled during active disease.

CDR3 amino acids: CASSVSGVTNEKLFF. The CDR3 DNA sequence: TGTGCCAGTAGTGTATCAGGGGTAACTAATGAAAAACTGTTTTTT. This chain connects TRBV19 to TRBJ1-4; tentatively, D is TRBD1 (6 bases). Germline V gene data show CDR1 as LNHDA and CDR2 as SQIVND (reference sequence). Trimming left V 5 bases short and J 1 base short, with 11 bases between. The CDR3 covers 15 residues.